Listed here are 8 T cell receptor beta chains from one sample, sequenced in a study of Graves' ophthalmopathy and Graves' hyperthyroidism. Investigators amplified TCR beta CDR3 regions from RNA transcripts. Following a first-round RT-PCR that used HTBI primers, a second-round multiplex PCR was carried out. TCRdb re-called the multiplex PCR reads through MiXCR, storing one row per CDR3 protein. This table holds over a million distinct CDR3 sequences, less than 45% found once. The sequenced sample consisted of peripheral blood or thyroid tissue (not recorded which). These receptors were obtained from an adult man with Graves' hyperthyroidism.

Points on this clonotype: Germline is not matched at one junction end, which may reflect a read error. J is TRBJ1-1 and V is TRBV29-1; D gene unclear. Germline lookup yields CDR1 SQVTM and CDR2 ANQGSEA. The CDR3 has 10 residues. CDR3: CSVLYTEALF. CDR3 bases: TGCAGCGTCCTGTACACTGAAGCTCTCTTT.

This clonotype was observed many times. The chain combines TRBV7-2 with TRBJ2-7; 7 bases agree with TRBD1. Germline CDR1 reads SGHTA; CDR2 reads FQGNSA. This CDR3 contains 14 residues. The ends lost 5 bases at V and 4 bases at J; junction bases unmatched: 8. The CDR3 DNA follows: TGTGCCAGCAGCCCAGGACGACAGGGATACGAGCAGTACTTC. This codes for CASSPGRQGYEQYF.

This clonotype was recorded a few times. The CDR3 region has the DNA TGTGCCAGCAGTTCCCCTGACAGGGGAGGAGAGACCCAGTACTTC. This encodes CASSSPDRGGETQYF. The genes are TRBV6-5 and TRBJ2-5; 8 bases map to TRBD1. Germline loops: CDR1 MNHEY, CDR2 SVGAGI. V was pared by 4 bases and J by 4 bases, with 8 bases of the junction left unmatched. The CDR3 is made up of 15 amino acids.

This clonotype was seen at least ten times. The gene calls are TRBV15 and TRBJ2-7, with TRBD1 matching over 10 bases. Germline lookup yields CDR1 LNHNV and CDR2 YYDKDF (reference sequence). The CDR3 spans 17 residues. Germline trimming cut 3 bases from V and 7 bases from J; bases unmatched to any gene: 15. CDR3 region: CATSRNLGQGRAREQYF. DNA for the CDR3: TGTGCCACCAGCAGGAACTTGGGACAGGGGAGGGCAAGGGAGCAGTACTTC.

This clonotype was seen at least ten times. The chain couples TRBV7-8 to TRBJ1-2; maybe TRBD1 (5 bases). The germline V and J ends were trimmed by 5 bases and 6 bases, with 13 bases remaining between them. From germline, CDR1 is SGHVS and CDR2 FQNEAQ. This CDR3 has 13 amino acids. CDR3 nucleotide sequence: TGTGCCAGCAGCAGGGGAGGGTTAAATGGCTACACCTTC. Translating it yields CASSRGGLNGYTF.

In this sample, this clonotype turned up a few times. This chain joins TRBV12-3 or TRBV12-4 and TRBJ2-7; a weak D match, TRBD2 (5 bases). The ends were cut back, 5 bases at V and 3 bases at J, with 11 bases in the middle. The CDR3 is made up of 13 amino acids. The CDR3 nucleotides read TGTGCCAGCAGTGGACTGTTCCTCTACGAGCAGTACTTC. Translating it yields CASSGLFLYEQYF.

The V and J genes are TRBV27 and TRBJ1-1; TRBD1 aligns across 9 bases. The germline V gene encodes CDR1 MNHEY and CDR2 SMNVEV (reference sequence). J lost 6 bases, V lost 1 base, and 3 bases had no gene match. The CDR3 length is 14 residues. The CDR3 region has the DNA TGTGCCAGCAGTTTATTTAGGACAGGGGCTGAAGCTTTCTTT. Its translation is CASSLFRTGAEAFF.

This clonotype occurred many times. The genes are TRBV6-5 and TRBJ1-2, with D maybe TRBD1 (6 bases). V was shortened by 6 bases and J by 4 bases, with 12 bases between the two germline ends. Germline V gene data show CDR1 as MNHEY and CDR2 as SVGAGI. There are 13 residues in the CDR3. CDR3 sequence reads: CASRVPGAYGYTF. CDR3 DNA: TGTGCCAGCAGGGTCCCAGGGGCCTATGGCTACACCTTC.